What follows are 15 T cell receptor beta chains derived from one specimen sequenced in a study of CD8 T cells in ankylosing spondylitis. General study results and limits: For ankylosing spondylitis blood, a TCR beta motif of under 10 highly homologous variants appeared characteristic.

Antigens of these TCRs are unknown. TCRdb analysed the 5' RACE reads with MiXCR anew, one entry per CDR3 protein. The table lists about 540,000 distinct CDR3 sequences, roughly 12% of them singletons. The sequenced sample consisted of blood, either unsorted or a sorted T cell fraction (not recorded which). These receptors were taken from a male donor with ankylosing spondylitis.

In this sample, this clonotype turned up a few times. The V and J genes are TRBV11-2 and TRBJ2-7; TRBD1 aligns across 10 bases. The CDR3 is made up of 15 amino acids. J gave up 5 bases and V 5 bases, and 9 bases lay outside the gene matches. The germline gives CDR1 SGHAT, CDR2 FQNNGV. CDR3 amino acids: CASSIDRGHSHEQYF. CDR3 sequence (DNA): TGTGCCAGCAGCATCGACAGGGGGCATTCCCACGAGCAGTACTTC.

V gene TRBV7-2 combines with J gene TRBJ1-3; D possibly corresponds to TRBD1 (5 bases). CDR1 is SGHTA and CDR2 is FQGNSA in the germline V gene. V shed 6 bases and J shed 0 bases, with 12 bases lying between them. CDR3 length: 15 amino acids. The CDR3 bases are TGTGCCAGCAGTATCGAGGGGACCTCTGGAAACACCATATATTTT. Its protein product is CASSIEGTSGNTIYF. The full variable domain, in which reference TRBV7-2 and TRBJ1-3 provide the parts outside the CDR3, is GAGVSQSPSNKVTEKGKDVELRCDPISGHTALYWYRQSLGQGLEFLIYFQGNSAPDKSGLPSDRFSAERTGGSVSTLTIQRTQQEDSAVYLCASSIEGTSGNTIYFGEGSWLTVV.

This clonotype has at least ten counts. V gene TRBV29-1 combines with J gene TRBJ2-1, with 10 bases identical to TRBD1. With 4 bases clipped from V and 8 bases from J, the junction kept 5 bases outside the gene matches. This CDR3 contains 13 residues. Germline CDR1 reads SQVTM; CDR2 reads ANQGSEA. The CDR3 loop is CSVGDRGSYEQFF. The CDR3 DNA sequence: TGCAGCGTTGGGGACAGGGGCAGTTATGAGCAGTTCTTC.

The chain uses TRBV5-1 and TRBJ2-3; 8 positions agree with TRBD2. The germline gives CDR1 SGHRS, CDR2 YFSETQ. The CDR3 is made up of 16 amino acids. The ends lost 7 bases at V and 2 bases at J; junction bases unmatched: 12. The CDR3 region is CASSPGGRGSTDTQYF. DNA for the CDR3: TGCGCCAGCTCGCCGGGGGGGCGGGGATCCACAGATACGCAGTATTTT.

V and J are TRBV5-4 and TRBJ2-3; D gene unclear. The CDR3 sequence is 14 residues long. Per the germline V gene, CDR1 is SGHNT and CDR2 is YYREEE (reference sequence). V was clipped by 0 bases and J by 5 bases, with 10 bases between them. Here the CDR3 DNA reads TGTGCCAGCAGCTTGGGTATCCGGCAAGATACGCAGTATTTT. It encodes CASSLGIRQDTQYF.

This clonotype came up many times. The V gene is TRBV20-1, the J gene TRBJ1-2; D unresolved. The CDR3 covers 15 residues. Germline CDR1 reads DFQATT; CDR2 reads SNEGSKA (reference sequence). With 6 bases removed from V and 4 bases from J, the gap between germline ends came to 21 bases. DNA for the CDR3: TGCAGTGCCCCCACGGATCTTTTACCGTTCTATGGCTACACCTTC. Protein sequence: CSAPTDLLPFYGYTF.

The rearrangement joins TRBV18 to TRBJ1-6, with D possibly TRBD1 on 5 matching bases. Trimming shortened V by 3 bases and J by 12 bases, and 15 bases separated the two germline ends. This CDR3 region has 14 residues. CDR1 is KGHSH, CDR2 LQKENI, per germline. CDR3 in amino acids: CASSPPSDGGPLHF. The DNA for the CDR3 is TGTGCCAGCTCACCCCCTTCTGACGGGGGACCCCTCCACTTT.

This rearrangement joins TRBV5-1 to TRBJ1-1; D might be TRBD1 (6 bases). Looked up from germline, CDR1 is SGHRS and CDR2 is YFSETQ. The CDR3 consists of 14 residues. V was clipped by 3 bases and J by 3 bases, with 12 bases between them. CDR3 DNA: TGCGCCAGCAGCTGGGTAGGGGGGCACACTGAAGCTTTCTTT. It translates to CASSWVGGHTEAFF.

This clonotype has just a few counts. The rearrangement links TRBV12-3 or TRBV12-4 to TRBJ1-2; D is unclear. The CDR3 has 14 amino acids. V was cut by 4 bases and J by 3 bases, with 12 bases left in between. DNA for the CDR3: TGTGCCAGCAGTTCTCAGGTGGGCCACTATGGCTACACCTTC. Translated, it gives CASSSQVGHYGYTF.

This clonotype turned up a few times. The J gene is TRBJ2-1, the V gene TRBV30; 11 bases are a match to TRBD2. CDR1 is GTSNPN and CDR2 is SVGIG in the germline V gene (reference sequence). This CDR3 is built from 15 residues. The trim removed 3 bases at V and 5 bases at J, leaving 6 bases unmatched. The CDR3 DNA is TGTGCCTGGAGGCCAGGACTAGCGGGTAACAATGAGCAGTTCTTC. Encoded protein: CAWRPGLAGNNEQFF.

This sequence joins TRBV5-4 and TRBJ2-1; D is unresolved. This CDR3 spans 14 amino acids. V was shortened by 1 base and J by 9 bases, with 14 bases between the two germline ends. Germline V gene sequence: CDR1 SGHNT, CDR2 YYREEE (reference sequence). CDR3 nucleotide sequence: TGTGCCAGCAGCTTGTCCTATTCGATTAGTGAGCAGTTCTTC. Its protein product is CASSLSYSISEQFF.

This clonotype was picked up many times. The rearrangement links TRBV3-1 to TRBJ2-1, with no clear D. The CDR3 consists of 14 residues. Germline CDR1 LGHDT, CDR2 YNNKEL (reference sequence). Trimming took 1 base from V and 10 from J, leaving 14 bases between them. CDR3 DNA sequence: TGTGCCAGCAGCCAAGCTGGGCGGAGTGGGGAGCAGTTCTTC. Its protein is CASSQAGRSGEQFF.

This clonotype was found a few times. The chain links TRBV7-9 to TRBJ2-7, with D unclear. Between the trimmed V and J ends, which lost 3 bases and 3 bases, there was a span of 6 bases. Germline V gene lookup returns CDR1 SEHNR and CDR2 FQNEAQ (reference sequence). The CDR3 covers 12 residues. CDR3 in amino acids: CASSFSNYEQYF. The DNA for the CDR3 is TGTGCCAGCAGCTTTTCCAACTACGAGCAGTACTTC.

In its sample, this clonotype was seen a few times. The rearrangement uses TRBV20-1 and TRBJ2-1; tentatively, D is TRBD1 (5 bases). The length of the CDR3 is 16 residues. The germline V and J ends were trimmed by 0 bases and 0 bases, with 12 bases remaining between them. In germline, CDR1 is DFQATT, CDR2 SNEGSKA (reference sequence). CDR3 sequence reads: CSARDDLQGSYNEQFF. The CDR3 coding sequence is TGCAGTGCTAGAGATGATCTCCAGGGCTCCTACAATGAGCAGTTCTTC.

The chain uses TRBV11-2 and TRBJ2-4; a weak D match, TRBD1 (5 bases). The CDR3 has 15 amino acids. Germline loops: CDR1 SGHAT, CDR2 FQNNGV. Trimming left V 5 bases short and J 7 bases short, with 18 bases between. CDR3 sequence reads: CASSPIRQGSNIQYF. CDR3 DNA: TGTGCCAGCAGCCCCATTAGGCAGGGAAGTAACATTCAGTACTTC.